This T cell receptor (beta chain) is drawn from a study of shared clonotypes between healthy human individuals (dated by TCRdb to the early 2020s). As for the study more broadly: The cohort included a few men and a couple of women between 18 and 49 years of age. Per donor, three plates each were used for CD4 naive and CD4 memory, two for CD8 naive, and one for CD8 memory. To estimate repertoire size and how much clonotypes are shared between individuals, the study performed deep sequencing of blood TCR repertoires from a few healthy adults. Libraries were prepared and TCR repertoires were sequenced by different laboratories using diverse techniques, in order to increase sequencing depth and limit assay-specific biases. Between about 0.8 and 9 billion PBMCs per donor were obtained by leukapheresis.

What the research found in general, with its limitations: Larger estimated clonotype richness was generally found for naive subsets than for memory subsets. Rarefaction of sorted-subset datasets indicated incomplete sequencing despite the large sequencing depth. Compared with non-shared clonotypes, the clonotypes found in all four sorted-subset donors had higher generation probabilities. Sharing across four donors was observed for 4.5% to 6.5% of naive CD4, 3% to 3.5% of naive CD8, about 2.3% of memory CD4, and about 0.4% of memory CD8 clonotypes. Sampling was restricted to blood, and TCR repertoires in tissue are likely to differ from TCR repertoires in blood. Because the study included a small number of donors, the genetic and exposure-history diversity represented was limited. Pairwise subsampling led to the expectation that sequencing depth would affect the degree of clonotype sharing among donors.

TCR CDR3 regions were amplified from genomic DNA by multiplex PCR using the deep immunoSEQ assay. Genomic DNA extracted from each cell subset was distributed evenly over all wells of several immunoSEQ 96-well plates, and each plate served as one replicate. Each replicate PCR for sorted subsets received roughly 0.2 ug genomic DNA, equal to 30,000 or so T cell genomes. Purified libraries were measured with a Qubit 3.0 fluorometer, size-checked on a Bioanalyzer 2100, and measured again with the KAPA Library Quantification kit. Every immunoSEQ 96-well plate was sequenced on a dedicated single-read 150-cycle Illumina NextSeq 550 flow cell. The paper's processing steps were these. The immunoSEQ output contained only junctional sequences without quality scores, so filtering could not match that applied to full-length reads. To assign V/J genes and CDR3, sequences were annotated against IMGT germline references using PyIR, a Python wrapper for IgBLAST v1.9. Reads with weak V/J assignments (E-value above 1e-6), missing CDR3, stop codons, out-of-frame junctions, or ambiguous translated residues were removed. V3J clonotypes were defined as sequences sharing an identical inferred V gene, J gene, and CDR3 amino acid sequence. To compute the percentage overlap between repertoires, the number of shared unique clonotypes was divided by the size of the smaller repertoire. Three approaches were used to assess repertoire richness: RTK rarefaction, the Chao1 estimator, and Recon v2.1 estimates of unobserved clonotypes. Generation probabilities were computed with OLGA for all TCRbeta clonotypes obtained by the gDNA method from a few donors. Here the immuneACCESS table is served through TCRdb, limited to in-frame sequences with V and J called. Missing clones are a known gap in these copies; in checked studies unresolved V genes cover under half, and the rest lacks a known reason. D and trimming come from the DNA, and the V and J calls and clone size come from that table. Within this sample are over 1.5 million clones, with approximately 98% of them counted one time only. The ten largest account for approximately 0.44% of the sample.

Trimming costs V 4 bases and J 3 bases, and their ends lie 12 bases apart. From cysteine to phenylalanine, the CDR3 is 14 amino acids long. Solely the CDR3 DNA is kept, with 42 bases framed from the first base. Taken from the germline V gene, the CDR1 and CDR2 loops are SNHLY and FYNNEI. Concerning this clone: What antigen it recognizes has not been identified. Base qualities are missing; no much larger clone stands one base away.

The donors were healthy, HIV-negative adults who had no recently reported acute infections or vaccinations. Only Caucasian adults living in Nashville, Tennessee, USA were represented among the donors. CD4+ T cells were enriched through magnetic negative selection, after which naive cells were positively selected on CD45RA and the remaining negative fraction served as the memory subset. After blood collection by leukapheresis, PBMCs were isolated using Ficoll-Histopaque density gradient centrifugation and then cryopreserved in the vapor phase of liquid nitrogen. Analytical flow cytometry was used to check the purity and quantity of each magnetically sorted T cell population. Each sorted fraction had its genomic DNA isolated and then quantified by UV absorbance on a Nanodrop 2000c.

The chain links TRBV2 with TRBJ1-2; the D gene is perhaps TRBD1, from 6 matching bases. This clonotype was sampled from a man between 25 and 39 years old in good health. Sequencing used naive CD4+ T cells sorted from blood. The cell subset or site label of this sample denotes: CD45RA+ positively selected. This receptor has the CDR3 CASSGAGVDYGYTF. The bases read TGTGCCAGCAGTGGGGCAGGGGTTGACTATGGCTACACCTTC.